In this sample, the clone carrying this T cell receptor (beta chain) turned up once. Authors' processing steps: Researchers report that nucleated cell counts were estimated from reference gene primer amplification. Assay: immunoSEQ multiplex PCR; the TCRdb copy retains only in-frame clones and omits some. Clone size and the V and J calls come from that table; the DNA yielded D and trimming. The table lists roughly 250,000 clones, about 81% of them singletons. The sample belongs to a study of blood T cell repertoires in COVID-19. The TCR comes from a woman aged 60-75 years with active or convalescent COVID-19. Sequenced input: peripheral blood.

DNA for the CDR3: TGTGCCAGCAGTATGGGACTAGCGGGGGGACTACGGGATACGCAGTATTTT. This encodes CASSMGLAGGLRDTQYF. The chain has TRBV2 and TRBJ2-3; 15 nucleotides match TRBD2. Germline CDR1 and CDR2: SNHLY and FYNNEI. V lost 5 bases to trimming and J lost 6 bases; unmatched junction nucleotides: 9. The CDR3 sequence is 17 residues long.